This entry concerns a single TCR beta chain. These data are taken from a study of shared clonotypes between healthy human individuals. Study details: For every donor, three CD4 naive, three CD4 memory, two CD8 naive and one CD8 memory plates were used.

V was shortened by 3 bases and J by 1 base, with 17 bases between the two germline ends. CDR3 length: 17 amino acids. Germline CDR1 is KGHSH and CDR2 is LQKENI. Repertoires were generated with immunoSEQ multiplex PCR, while TCRdb's copy carries only in-frame clones and drops some. Of about 2.2 million clones listed, 90% to 95% are singletons. In the naive CD8 group, cells lacked CD45RO and were positively selected for CCR7, so terminally differentiated effector memory CD45RA+ cells were left out. The sequence was collected from a man younger than 35 in good health. Some clones in this sample may be carry-over from other donors' samples. This chain joins TRBV18 and TRBJ2-3, with D maybe TRBD2 (5 bases). Material: naive CD8+ T cells from PBMCs. In DNA, the CDR3 is TGTGCCAGCTCACCCGGTGCCGTGAGGGCCGGCACAGATACGCAGTATTTT. As protein: CASSPGAVRAGTDTQYF.